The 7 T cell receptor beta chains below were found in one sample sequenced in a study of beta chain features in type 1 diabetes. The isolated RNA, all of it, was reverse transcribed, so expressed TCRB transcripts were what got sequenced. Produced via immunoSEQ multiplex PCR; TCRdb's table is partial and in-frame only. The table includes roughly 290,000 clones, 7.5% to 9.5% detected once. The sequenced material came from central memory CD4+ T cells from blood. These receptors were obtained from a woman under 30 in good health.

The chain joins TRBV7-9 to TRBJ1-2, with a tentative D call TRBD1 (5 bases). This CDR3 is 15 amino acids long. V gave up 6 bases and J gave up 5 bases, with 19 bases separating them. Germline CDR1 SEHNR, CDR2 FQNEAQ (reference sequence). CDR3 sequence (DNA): TGTGCCAGCAGTTCAGAACAGGCTAGTAGATATGGCTACACCTTC. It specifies CASSSEQASRYGYTF.

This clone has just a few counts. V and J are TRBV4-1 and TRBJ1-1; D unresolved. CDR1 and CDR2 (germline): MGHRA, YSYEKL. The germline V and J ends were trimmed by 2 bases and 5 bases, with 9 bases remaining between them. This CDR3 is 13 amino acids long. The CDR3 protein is CASSQQIGTEAFF. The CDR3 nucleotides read TGCGCCAGCAGCCAACAGATAGGTACTGAAGCTTTCTTT.

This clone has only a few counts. In DNA, the CDR3 is TGTGCCAGCAGCTCACCAGATACGCAGTATTTT. Amino acid sequence: CASSSPDTQYF. J is TRBJ2-3 and V is TRBV7-8; D not certain. V was shortened by 4 bases and J by 4 bases, with 3 bases between the two germline ends. Germline CDR1 and CDR2: SGHVS and FQNEAQ. The CDR3 extends over 11 amino acids.

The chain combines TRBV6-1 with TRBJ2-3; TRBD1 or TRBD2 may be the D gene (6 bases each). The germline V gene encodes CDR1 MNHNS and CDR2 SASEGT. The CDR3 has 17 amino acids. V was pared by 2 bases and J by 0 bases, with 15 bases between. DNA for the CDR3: TGTGCCAGCAGTGAAAGAAGGGGGGCTTTTAGCACAGATACGCAGTATTTT. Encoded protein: CASSERRGAFSTDTQYF.

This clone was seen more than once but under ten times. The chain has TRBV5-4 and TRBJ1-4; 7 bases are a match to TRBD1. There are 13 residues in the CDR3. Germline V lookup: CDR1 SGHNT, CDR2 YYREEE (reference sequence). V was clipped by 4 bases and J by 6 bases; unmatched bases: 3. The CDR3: CASSRGQDEKLFF. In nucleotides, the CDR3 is TGTGCCAGCAGCCGTGGACAGGATGAAAAACTGTTTTTT.

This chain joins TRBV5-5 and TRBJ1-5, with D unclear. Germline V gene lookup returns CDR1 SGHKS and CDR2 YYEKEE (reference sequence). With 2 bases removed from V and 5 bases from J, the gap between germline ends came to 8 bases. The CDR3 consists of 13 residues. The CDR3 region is CASSFNGDQPQHF. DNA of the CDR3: TGTGCCAGCAGCTTCAATGGAGATCAGCCCCAGCATTTT.

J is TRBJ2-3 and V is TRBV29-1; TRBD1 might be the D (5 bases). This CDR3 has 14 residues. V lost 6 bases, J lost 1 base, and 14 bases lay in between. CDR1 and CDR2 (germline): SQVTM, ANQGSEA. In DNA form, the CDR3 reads TGCAGCGTATGGGGCCTTCGGGGCACAGATACGCAGTATTTT. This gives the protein CSVWGLRGTDTQYF.